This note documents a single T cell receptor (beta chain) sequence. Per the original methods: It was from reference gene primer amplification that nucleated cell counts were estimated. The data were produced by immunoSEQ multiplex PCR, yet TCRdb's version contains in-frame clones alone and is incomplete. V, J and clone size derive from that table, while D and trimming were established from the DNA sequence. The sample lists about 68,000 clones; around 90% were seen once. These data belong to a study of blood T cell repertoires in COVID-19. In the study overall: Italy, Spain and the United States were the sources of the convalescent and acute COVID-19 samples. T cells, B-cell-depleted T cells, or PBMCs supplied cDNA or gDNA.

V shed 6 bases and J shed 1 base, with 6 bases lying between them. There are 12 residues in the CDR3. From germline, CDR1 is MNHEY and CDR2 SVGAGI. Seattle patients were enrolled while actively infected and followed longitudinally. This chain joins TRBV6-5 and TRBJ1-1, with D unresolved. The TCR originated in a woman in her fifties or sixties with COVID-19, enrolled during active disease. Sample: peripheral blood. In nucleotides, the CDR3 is TGTGCCAGCAGCCGAGAGAACACTGAAGCTTTCTTT. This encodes CASSRENTEAFF.